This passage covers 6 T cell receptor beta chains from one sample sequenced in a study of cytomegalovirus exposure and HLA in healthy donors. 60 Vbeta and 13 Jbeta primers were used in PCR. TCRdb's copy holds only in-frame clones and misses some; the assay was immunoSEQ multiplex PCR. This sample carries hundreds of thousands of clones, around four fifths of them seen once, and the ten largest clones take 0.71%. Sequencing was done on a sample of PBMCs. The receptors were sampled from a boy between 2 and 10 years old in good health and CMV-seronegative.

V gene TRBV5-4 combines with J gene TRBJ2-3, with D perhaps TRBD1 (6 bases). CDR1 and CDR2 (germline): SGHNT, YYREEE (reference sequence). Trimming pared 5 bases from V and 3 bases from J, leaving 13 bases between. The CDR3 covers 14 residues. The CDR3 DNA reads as TGTGCCAGCAGGGCACAGGGAAGTACAGATACGCAGTATTTT. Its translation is CASRAQGSTDTQYF.

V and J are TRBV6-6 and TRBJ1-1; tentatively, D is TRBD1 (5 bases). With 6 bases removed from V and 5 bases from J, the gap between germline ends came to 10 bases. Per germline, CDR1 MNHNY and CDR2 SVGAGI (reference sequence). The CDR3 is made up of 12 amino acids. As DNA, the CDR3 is TGTGCCAGCAGGGGACTGGGGACTGAAGCTTTCTTT. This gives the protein CASRGLGTEAFF.

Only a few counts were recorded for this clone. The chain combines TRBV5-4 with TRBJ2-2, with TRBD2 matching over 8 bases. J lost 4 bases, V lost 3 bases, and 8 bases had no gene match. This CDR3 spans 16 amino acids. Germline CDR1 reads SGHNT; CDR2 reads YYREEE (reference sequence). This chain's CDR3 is CASSSLDGGGTGELFF. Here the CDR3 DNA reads TGTGCCAGCAGCTCACTGGACGGGGGGGGCACCGGGGAGCTGTTTTTT.

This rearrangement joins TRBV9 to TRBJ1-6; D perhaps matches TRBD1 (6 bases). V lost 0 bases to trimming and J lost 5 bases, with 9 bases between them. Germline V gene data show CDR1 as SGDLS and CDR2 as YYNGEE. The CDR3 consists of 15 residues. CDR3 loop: CASSVAGQHNSPLHF. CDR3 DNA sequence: TGTGCCAGCAGCGTAGCCGGACAGCATAATTCACCCCTCCACTTT.

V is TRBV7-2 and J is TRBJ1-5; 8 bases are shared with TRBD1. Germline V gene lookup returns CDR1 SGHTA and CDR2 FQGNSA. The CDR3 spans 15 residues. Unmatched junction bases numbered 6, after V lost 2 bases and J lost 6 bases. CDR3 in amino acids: CASSLTGTGGQPQHF. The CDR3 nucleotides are TGTGCCAGCAGCTTAACGGGGACAGGCGGTCAGCCCCAGCATTTT.

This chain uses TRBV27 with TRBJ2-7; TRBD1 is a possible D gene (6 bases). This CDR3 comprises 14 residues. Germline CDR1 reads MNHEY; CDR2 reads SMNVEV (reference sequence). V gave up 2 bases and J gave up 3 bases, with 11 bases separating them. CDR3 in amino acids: CASSLTAGVYEQYF. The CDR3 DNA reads TGTGCCAGCAGTTTAACGGCAGGGGTCTACGAGCAGTACTTC.